Many counts were recorded for the clone carrying this T cell receptor (beta chain). What it recognizes is unknown. The data belong to a study of T cells in Graves' hyperthyroidism and ophthalmopathy. Notes on the study in general: Through a model of 13 V-J features, ophthalmopathy was separated from stable hyperthyroidism.

Regions amplified from RNA transcripts were the TCR beta CDR3 regions. The study used the HTBI primer set for a first-round RT-PCR of the TCR CDR3. TCRdb used MiXCR to reprocess the multiplex PCR reads, holding one entry per CDR3 protein. This table holds 450,000 to 600,000 distinct CDR3 sequences, 12% to 15% found once. In patients aged 18 to 65, hyperthyroidism was newly diagnosed, with duration under 2 months. The germline V gene has CDR1 MNHEY and CDR2 SVGEGT. V was clipped by 2 bases and J by 7 bases, with 27 bases between them. The CDR3 has 19 residues. This receptor was taken from a woman aged 40 to 50 with Graves' hyperthyroidism. The J gene is TRBJ2-1, the V gene TRBV6-2 or TRBV6-3, with D tentatively TRBD2 (6 bases). Input material: blood. The CDR3, as DNA: TGTGCCAGCAGTTACCTACTTCATGGGCTAGGACTAAAAGTTAATGAGCAGTTCTTC. It translates to CASSYLLHGLGLKVNEQFF.